This TCR beta chain was captured in a study of T cells after yellow fever vaccination (dated by TCRdb to between 2017 and 2020). Background on the whole study: Libraries from fractions with low cell numbers were prepared with the SMART-Seq v4 Ultra Low Input RNA kit. To follow T-cell clones before and after primary and booster YFV17D yellow fever vaccination, bulk TCR alpha and beta repertoires were sequenced over time. Two healthy male donors made up the cohort, one aged 18 to 30 years and the other aged 30 to 40 years. Blood was collected at multiple timepoints before and after primary and secondary immunization, and bulk PBMC replicates and cell subsets were isolated. Overall study outcomes, separate from this receptor: Only a couple of donors were included in the study, so the extent to which the findings can be generalized is limited. Most clones expanded after primary vaccination were re-detected after the booster (almost 98% of CD4 and more than 70% of CD8), suggesting broad memory maintenance. The secondary T-cell response was found to be weaker but faster than the primary response, with a peak reached on day 5 rather than on day 15. Because abundant contaminating clonotypes from the bulk population could be contained in FACS-sorted repertoires, computational filtering was required. A small share of clonotypes occurred in both CD4 and CD8 compartments, likely arising from convergent recombination.

The sample's treatment or condition, from its label and the paper: live attenuated yellow fever vaccine strain. A standard Ficoll-Paque protocol was used to isolate PBMCs from peripheral blood. Dynabeads CD4 and CD8 positive selection kits were used to isolate CD4 and CD8 T-cell fractions. RNA was extracted with TriZol from bulk PBMCs, CD4 and CD8 fractions, and dextramer-positive and dextramer-negative fractions. The sample holds many counts of this clonotype. It has no known antigen specificity. No quality values exist for individual bases; no much larger clone is one base distant. Trimming at the junction amounts to 4 bases on V and 4 bases on J, and the germline ends lie 14 bases apart. The cysteine opens and the phenylalanine closes a CDR3 of 15 amino acids. Of the read, only the CDR3 DNA is kept; its 45 bases are in frame from base 1. CDR1 and CDR2 (LGHNA, YSLEER) derive from the germline V gene.

Sequencing relied on an Illumina NovaSeq 6000. TCR cDNA was made using 5'RACE template switching, a step that added a universal primer site and unique molecular identifiers. Priming for cDNA synthesis came from both the TCR alpha and TCR beta constant segments. Library amplification used two PCR steps, and the second PCR step added sample barcodes and sequencing adapters. Sequencing of libraries was done on Illumina HiSeq 2500 (2x100 bp) or NovaSeq (2x150 bp). The study's own analysis went as follows. Demultiplexing of reads and collapsing into UMI consensus sequences were performed with MIGEC, and V(D)J alignment was carried out with MiXCR. Using edgeR on replicate PBMC samples, clonotypes were called vaccine-responding if FDR was below 0.01 and the log2 fold change was above 5 up to day 15. Bulk clonotypes were assigned CD4 or CD8 identity according to which sequenced CD4 or CD8 repertoire held them at higher abundance. TCRdb reprocessed the public reads (quality trimming at Q25 with fastp, clone calling with MiXCR) and kept in-frame beta chains. Identical CDR3 proteins give one entry, which carries the most common genes and DNA. TCRdb, not the original authors, processed these V and J calls. In all, the sample holds 130,000 or so distinct CDR3 sequences, and approximately 14% of those were seen once. The top ten clones comprise around 40% of the sample.

Rearrangement joined TRBV4-3 to TRBJ2-1, with the D gene possibly TRBD1 or TRBD2, each one fitting 5 bases. This TCR was recovered from a man in his late teens or twenties who received the YFV17D yellow fever vaccine. The sample was CD8+ T cells sorted from PBMCs, taken 5 days after the yellow fever booster vaccination. CDR3 reads: CASSPGTARYNEQFF. The nucleotide sequence is TGCGCCAGCAGCCCAGGGACCGCGAGGTACAATGAGCAGTTCTTC.